This T cell receptor (beta chain) was profiled in a study of resident and recirculating memory T cells in vitiligo. Study context: The samples were homogenized without cell sorting before genomic DNA extraction.

No change in lesions over the prior 6 months defined stable disease. Patients had received no treatment within the previous three months. Germline CDR1 and CDR2: MNHEY and SVGAGI. Trimming removed 6 bases from V and 5 bases from J, with 10 bases in between. This CDR3 contains 12 residues. The method was immunoSEQ multiplex PCR; TCRdb's version includes in-frame clones alone and lacks a portion of them. In the table there are roughly 42,000 clones, 80% to 95% of which are singletons. This chain uses TRBV6-5 with TRBJ1-1, with D possibly being TRBD1 (6 bases). The sequenced material came from blood. This TCR was recovered from a male donor with vitiligo. The CDR3 protein is CASSTGRTEAFF. The CDR3 bases are TGTGCCAGCAGCACAGGGAGAACTGAAGCTTTCTTT.